This T cell receptor (beta chain) was obtained from a study of technical replicates of blood from several donors. The CDR3 is 15 residues long. Trimming removed 5 bases at V and 3 bases at J, with 17 bases between. Germline V gene data show CDR1 as SGHAT and CDR2 as FQNNGV. The table came from immunoSEQ multiplex PCR; TCRdb's copy has only in-frame clones and leaves some out. The table has around 80,000 clones, around 94% seen once. The sequenced material came from T cells isolated from PBMCs. This receptor was taken from a human donor in good health. The V and J genes are TRBV11-2 and TRBJ2-7; a weak D match, TRBD2 (6 bases). The DNA of the CDR3 is TGTGCCAGCAGCACCCAACCGGGACTCGACTACGAGCAGTACTTC. It codes for CASSTQPGLDYEQYF.